One T cell receptor (beta chain) is described in this entry. Its antigen remains unknown. This sample is drawn from a study of identical twins. Germline V gene lookup returns CDR1 SEHNR and CDR2 FQNEAQ (reference sequence). V was shortened by 5 bases and J by 11 bases, with 17 bases between the two germline ends. The CDR3 spans 13 residues. Template switching created a universal primer site, and the cDNA included unique molecular identifiers. TCRdb re-called the 5' RACE reads through MiXCR, storing one row per CDR3 protein. Of some 730,000 distinct CDR3 sequences listed, 18% were seen once; the top ten hold 10% to 15%. Study outcomes and limitations: Less excess twin sharing appeared in beta out-of-frame sequences. The abundant beta clonotypes from cord blood had fewer insertions, and memory repertoires had none of this.

The same data also contributed to another study, on T cells expressing NK-cell markers. This second study says: Researchers got TCR beta repertoires out of sorted CD3+CD56+NKG2C+, CD3+CD56+NKG2C- and CD3+CD56-NKG2C+ T cells.

What was sequenced was PBMCs. This sequence was found in a woman between 18 and 29 years old in good health. The chain carries TRBV7-9 and TRBJ2-3; D possibly corresponds to TRBD2 (6 bases). CDR3 amino acids: CASSRDLGGGQYF. In nucleotides, the CDR3 is TGTGCCAGCAGCCGGGACTTGGGAGGCGGGCAGTATTTT.